This entry lists 21 T cell receptor beta chains sequenced from one sample in a study of OX40 agonist ivuxolimab in advanced cancers. The data were produced by immunoSEQ multiplex PCR, yet TCRdb's version contains in-frame clones alone and is incomplete. The table records some 80,000 clones, around 86% of them present only once. The source material was CD4+ or CD8+ T cells sorted from blood, sampled in a trial of the OX40 agonist ivuxolimab. These receptor sequences come from an adult with an advanced solid tumor such as melanoma, head and neck, liver or kidney cancer.

The chain links TRBV6-1 to TRBJ2-7; D remains unclear. The CDR3 contains 12 residues. Germline V gives CDR1 MNHNS, CDR2 SASEGT. V was trimmed by 5 bases and J by 3 bases, leaving 8 bases between them. CDR3 sequence reads: CASSLEFYEQYV. The CDR3 DNA is TGTGCCAGCAGTCTCGAGTTCTACGAGCAGTACGTC.

The gene calls are TRBV2 and TRBJ2-1, with a possible D match to TRBD1 (8 bases). This CDR3 contains 15 residues. The germline gives CDR1 SNHLY, CDR2 FYNNEI. The V and J ends lost 5 bases and 2 bases respectively, with 13 bases between them. This CDR3 reads CASSLQGGTYNEQFF. CDR3 nucleotide sequence: TGTGCCAGCAGTCTACAGGGGGGGACCTACAATGAGCAGTTCTTC.

This clone has a single count. The chain combines TRBV14 with TRBJ2-1; no firm D call. The CDR3 extends over 15 amino acids. CDR1 and CDR2 from the germline V gene are SGHDN and FVKESK. V lost 3 bases and J 5 bases, leaving 14 bases between the germline ends. For the CDR3, the DNA is TGTGCCAGCAGCCATTTAGGAACGGTTAACAATGAGCAGTTCTTC. Its translation is CASSHLGTVNNEQFF.

The rearrangement links TRBV6-1 to TRBJ1-2, with TRBD1 identical over 8 bases. Germline lookup yields CDR1 MNHNS and CDR2 SASEGT. The CDR3 length is 14 residues. With 6 bases clipped from V and 8 bases from J, the junction kept 11 bases outside the gene matches. The CDR3 DNA reads as TGTGCCAGCAGACCAACGGACAGGGAATGGGGCTACACCTTC. It translates to CASRPTDREWGYTF.

The V and J genes are TRBV9 and TRBJ2-5; 9 nucleotides line up with TRBD1. The junction had 5 bases not matched to a gene; V was cut back by 4 bases and J by 4 bases. Germline CDR1 and CDR2: SGDLS and YYNGEE. The length of the CDR3 is 14 residues. CDR3 loop: CASSQQGAGETQYF. CDR3 nucleotide sequence: TGTGCCAGCAGCCAACAGGGGGCCGGAGAGACCCAGTACTTC.

V and J are TRBV28 and TRBJ1-2, with TRBD1 matching over 11 bases. The CDR3 sequence is 15 residues long. The V gene's germline CDR1 is MDHEN and CDR2 SYDVKM. Trimming at V came to 3 bases and at J to 7 bases, leaving 7 bases not matched to a gene. The CDR3 sequence is CASSFPGTGGFGYTF. The CDR3 DNA reads as TGTGCCAGCAGTTTTCCCGGGACAGGGGGTTTTGGCTACACCTTC.

V and J are TRBV29-1 and TRBJ2-1; TRBD1 matches 10 bases. Per germline, CDR1 SQVTM and CDR2 ANQGSEA. After removal of 6 bases from V and 10 bases from J, the junction contained 12 bases not matched to a gene. The CDR3 runs to 14 residues. In nucleotides, the CDR3 is TGCAGCGTAACGAGGACAGGGGGTATGGGGGAGCAGTTCTTC. As protein: CSVTRTGGMGEQFF.

This clone was observed a single time. V and J are TRBV6-1 and TRBJ2-1, with D perhaps TRBD1 (6 bases). Looked up from germline, CDR1 is MNHNS and CDR2 is SASEGT. The CDR3 is made up of 13 amino acids. The ends were cut back, 6 bases at V and 1 base at J, with 7 bases in the middle. The CDR3 spells CASRDRSYNEQFF. CDR3 sequence (DNA): TGTGCCAGCAGAGACAGGTCCTACAATGAGCAGTTCTTC.

V is TRBV5-1 and J is TRBJ2-7, with D hard to call. Germline lookup yields CDR1 SGHRS and CDR2 YFSETQ. Trimming cost V 0 bases and J 4 bases, with 5 bases left between them. The CDR3 covers 12 residues. The CDR3 loop reads CASSLVVYEQYV. As DNA, the CDR3 is TGCGCCAGCAGCTTGGTAGTATACGAGCAGTACGTC.

This chain connects TRBV5-8 to TRBJ1-5; possible D gene TRBD1, 5 bases. Between the trimmed V and J ends, which lost 1 base and 3 bases, there was a span of 14 bases. This CDR3 region has 16 residues. The germline V gene has CDR1 SGHTS and CDR2 YDEGEE. DNA for the CDR3: TGTGCCAGCAGCTTGTTCCTCGGGACTTTCAATCAGCCCCAGCATTTT. Translation gives CASSLFLGTFNQPQHF.

This clone was recorded a few times. The chain combines TRBV7-9 with TRBJ1-2; tentative D call: TRBD1 (6 bases). CDR1 SEHNR and CDR2 FQNEAQ come from the germline V gene (reference sequence). The CDR3 consists of 13 residues. With 8 bases removed from V and 4 bases from J, the gap between germline ends came to 14 bases. The CDR3 nucleotides read TGTGCCAGCCACAGGGTTTCATCCTATGGCTACACCTTC. Translating gives CASHRVSSYGYTF.

The V and J genes are TRBV7-9 and TRBJ1-1; D gene unclear. Trimming shortened V by 6 bases and J by 0 bases, and 8 bases separated the two germline ends. CDR3 length: 13 amino acids. Germline V gives CDR1 SEHNR, CDR2 FQNEAQ (reference sequence). The CDR3 DNA follows: TGTGCCAGCAGGGGAGAGCTGAACACTGAAGCTTTCTTT. This sequence encodes CASRGELNTEAFF.

This chain uses TRBV5-1 with TRBJ2-3; D is tentatively TRBD1 or TRBD2 (6 bases each). V shed 4 bases and J shed 1 base, with 25 bases lying between them. CDR3 length equals 19 residues. Germline CDR1 and CDR2: SGHRS and YFSETQ. In nucleotides, the CDR3 is TGCGCCAGCAGCCCGGGACGGTCAATAGGAAGGGGGGGCACAGATACGCAGTATTTT. Protein: CASSPGRSIGRGGTDTQYF.

In its sample, this clone was seen once. The chain is built from TRBV29-1 and TRBJ2-5; D perhaps matches TRBD2 (6 bases). V gave up 8 bases and J gave up 4 bases, with 17 bases separating them. Germline loops: CDR1 SQVTM, CDR2 ANQGSEA. This CDR3 has 13 residues. CDR3 nucleotides: TGCAGCAGTGGAGGCGGGGCCCCAGAGACCCAGTACTTC. Translated, it gives CSSGGGAPETQYF.

The chain is built from TRBV19 and TRBJ1-2, with D perhaps matching TRBD1 (5 bases). Trimming removed 5 bases from V and 4 bases from J, with 23 bases in between. Per germline, CDR1 LNHDA and CDR2 SQIVND (reference sequence). The CDR3 runs to 17 residues. The CDR3 here is CASSPHSVSSGIYGYTF. CDR3 coding DNA: TGTGCCAGTAGTCCACATTCGGTTTCGTCAGGGATCTATGGCTACACCTTC.

The count of this clone is one. Other nucleotide sequences in the sample specify the same CDR3. The chain couples TRBV6-6 to TRBJ2-7; maybe TRBD1 (5 bases). CDR1 and CDR2 from the germline V gene are MNHNY and SVGAGI (reference sequence). V shed 2 bases and J shed 6 bases, with 11 bases lying between them. CDR3 size: 13 residues. For the CDR3, the DNA is TGTGCCAGCAGTTACGGGGCTTCAGGCGAGCAGTACGTC. Protein product: CASSYGASGEQYV.

This clone appeared a few times. This chain joins TRBV6-1 and TRBJ2-3; 9 nucleotides align to TRBD1. J was trimmed by 1 base and V by 6 bases; bases with no gene match: 5. The V gene's germline CDR1 is MNHNS and CDR2 SASEGT. This CDR3 is built from 15 residues. The CDR3 region is CASRDRDRGTDTQYF. The CDR3 nucleotides read TGTGCCAGCAGAGACAGGGACAGGGGCACAGATACGCAGTATTTT.

The rearrangement joins TRBV6-6 to TRBJ2-5; 10 nucleotides match TRBD1. CDR1 and CDR2 from the germline V gene are MNHNY and SVGAGI (reference sequence). V dropped 6 bases and J dropped 5; count of bases not matched to a gene: 6. CDR3 size: 14 residues. The CDR3 DNA sequence: TGTGCCAGCAGGGGACAGGGGCGGTTGGAGACCCAGTACTTC. Translation gives CASRGQGRLETQYF.

CDR3 sequence (DNA): TGTGCCAGCAGTTCATCCCAGGGGAATCAGCCCCAGCATTTT. It yields the protein CASSSSQGNQPQHF. The chain links TRBV27 to TRBJ1-5; maybe TRBD1 (6 bases). The CDR3 runs to 14 residues. CDR1 is MNHEY, CDR2 SMNVEV, per germline (reference sequence). The germline V and J ends were trimmed by 4 bases and 4 bases, with 11 bases remaining between them.

This chain uses TRBV19 with TRBJ1-1; the D is unclear. V dropped 7 bases and J dropped 1 base, with 13 bases sitting between them. The CDR3 covers 14 residues. Germline CDR1 LNHDA, CDR2 SQIVND (reference sequence). The CDR3 DNA sequence: TGTGCCAGTACCGCGGGATTTACGAACACTGAAGCTTTCTTT. The encoded protein is CASTAGFTNTEAFF.

J is TRBJ1-2 and V is TRBV28, with a weak D call TRBD1 (5 bases). Trimming took off 2 bases at V and 4 bases at J, with 8 bases between the two ends. The CDR3 contains 13 residues. Per germline, CDR1 MDHEN and CDR2 SYDVKM. CDR3 in amino acids: CASSLGQGYGYTF. CDR3 in DNA: TGTGCCAGCAGTTTAGGCCAGGGCTATGGCTACACCTTC.